Below are 13 T cell receptor beta chains sequenced from a single sample in a study of T cell responses to AZD1222 COVID-19 vaccine. The data were produced by immunoSEQ multiplex PCR, yet TCRdb's version contains in-frame clones alone and is incomplete. This sample has around 150,000 clones, with 90% found just once. The sample in question was peripheral blood, obtained on day 0 of AZD1222 vaccination. The receptor set was obtained from an adult in good health.

The count of this clone is one. V is TRBV7-2 and J is TRBJ1-1, with TRBD1 as a possible D gene (5 bases). Trimming left V 3 bases short and J 1 base short, with 9 bases between. The CDR3 loop spans 14 amino acids. Germline V gene data show CDR1 as SGHTA and CDR2 as FQGNSA. CDR3 sequence reads: CASSLRGRNTEAFF. The CDR3 DNA sequence: TGTGCCAGCAGCTTGCGGGGGAGGAACACTGAAGCTTTCTTT. Drawing the rest from reference TRBV7-2 and TRBJ1-1, the complete variable domain is GAGVSQSPSNKVTEKGKDVELRCDPISGHTALYWYRQSLGQGLEFLIYFQGNSAPDKSGLPSDRFSAERTGGSVSTLTIQRTQQEDSAVYLCASSLRGRNTEAFFGQGTRLTVV.

The chain recombines TRBV29-1 with TRBJ1-5; D uncertain. The germline V gene encodes CDR1 SQVTM and CDR2 ANQGSEA. The CDR3 covers 13 residues. The V gene lost 4 bases and the J gene lost 6 bases, with 13 bases spanning the gap. This CDR3 reads CSVGLGRAQPQHF. The CDR3 nucleotides read TGCAGCGTTGGGCTTGGGCGGGCTCAGCCCCAGCATTTT.

This chain uses TRBV5-1 with TRBJ1-4, with D possibly matching TRBD1 (5 bases). The CDR3 runs 14 residues. Germline V CDR1 and CDR2: SGHRS, YFSETQ. V lost 2 bases, J lost 8 bases, and 13 bases lay in between. The CDR3: CASSLQDGGEKLFF. The DNA for the CDR3 is TGCGCCAGCAGCTTACAGGACGGGGGGGAAAAACTGTTTTTT.

This chain links TRBV28 with TRBJ2-3, with D hard to call. Germline CDR1 MDHEN, CDR2 SYDVKM. V was cut by 8 bases and J by 1 base, with 16 bases left in between. This CDR3 spans 15 amino acids. The CDR3 sequence is CASGSPSGGTDTQYF. For the CDR3, the DNA is TGTGCCAGCGGGTCTCCCTCTGGGGGCACAGATACGCAGTATTTT.

The rearrangement uses TRBV4-1 and TRBJ2-1; D is undetermined. Per the germline V gene, CDR1 is MGHRA and CDR2 is YSYEKL. V shed 4 bases and J shed 0 bases, with 13 bases lying between them. This CDR3 contains 16 residues. CDR3 in amino acids: CASSPIGRSSYNEQFF. The CDR3, as DNA: TGCGCCAGCAGCCCGATCGGGCGGAGCTCCTACAATGAGCAGTTCTTC.

The J gene is TRBJ2-3, the V gene TRBV3-1 (or the pseudogene TRBV3-2), with 12 bases matching TRBD1. The CDR3 consists of 16 residues. CDR1 is LGHDT and CDR2 is YNNKEL in the germline V gene (reference sequence). Trimming took 1 base from V and 5 from J; bases not matched to a gene: 4. CDR3 DNA: TGTGCCAGCAGCCAAGCCGGGACAGGGGGCGTAGATACGCAGTATTTT. This encodes CASSQAGTGGVDTQYF.

The genes are TRBV5-1 and TRBJ2-3, with TRBD2 matching 11 bases. This CDR3 region has 18 residues. Trimming at V came to 0 bases and at J to 0 bases, leaving 6 bases not matched to a gene. Germline V lookup: CDR1 SGHRS, CDR2 YFSETQ. CDR3 coding DNA: TGCGCCAGCAGCTTGGCGACCGGACTAGCGGGTAGCACAGATACGCAGTATTTT. Amino acid sequence: CASSLATGLAGSTDTQYF.

This chain uses TRBV10-3 with TRBJ1-5; D not resolved. The CDR3 consists of 13 residues. Between the trimmed V and J ends, which lost 1 base and 5 bases, there was a span of 6 bases. CDR1 is ENHRY and CDR2 is SYGVKD in the germline V gene. This CDR3 is CAISEYEDQPQHF. DNA for the CDR3: TGTGCCATCAGTGAGTACGAGGATCAGCCCCAGCATTTT.

By sample fraction, this clone is medium-sized (0.01 to 0.1%). The rearrangement uses TRBV5-1 and TRBJ2-2; 10 bases are shared with TRBD2. Germline CDR1 SGHRS, CDR2 YFSETQ. The CDR3 has 16 amino acids. V shed 2 bases, J shed 1 base, and the junction held 2 bases outside the gene matches. CDR3 protein: CASSFRTSGNTGELFF. In nucleotides, the CDR3 is TGCGCCAGCAGCTTCCGGACTAGCGGGAACACCGGGGAGCTGTTTTTT.

The chain couples TRBV7-2 to TRBJ2-7, with 10 bases aligning to TRBD2. Germline V gene lookup returns CDR1 SGHTA and CDR2 FQGNSA. The CDR3 consists of 15 residues. With V trimmed by 3 bases and J by 6 bases, 8 bases remained unmatched. The CDR3 loop is CASSFTSGVIVEQYF. The CDR3 DNA follows: TGTGCCAGCAGCTTCACTAGCGGGGTCATAGTCGAGCAGTACTTC.

This sequence joins TRBV7-9 and TRBJ1-2; TRBD1 aligns across 9 bases. The junction had 6 bases not matched to a gene; V was cut back by 5 bases and J by 8 bases. This CDR3 contains 13 residues. The germline V gene encodes CDR1 SEHNR and CDR2 FQNEAQ (reference sequence). For the CDR3, the DNA is TGTGCCAGCAGCAACGGGACAGGGTTAGGCTACACCTTC. Translated, it gives CASSNGTGLGYTF.

This chain connects TRBV18 to TRBJ1-1, with TRBD1 matching 7 bases. Germline V lookup: CDR1 KGHSH, CDR2 LQKENI. Germline trimming cut 2 bases from V and 0 bases from J; bases unmatched to any gene: 3. This CDR3 is 15 amino acids long. CDR3 sequence reads: CASSPAQGLNTEAFF. In DNA, the CDR3 is TGTGCCAGCTCACCAGCACAGGGGTTGAACACTGAAGCTTTCTTT.

The V gene is TRBV5-1, the J gene TRBJ2-5; 8 nucleotides match TRBD2. The V gene's germline CDR1 is SGHRS and CDR2 YFSETQ. Trimming removed 1 base from V and 4 bases from J; junction bases left unmatched: 9. The CDR3 extends over 16 amino acids. CDR3 nucleotide sequence: TGCGCCAGCAGCTTGAAGGCGGGAGGTGTGCCAGAGACCCAGTACTTC. Translating it yields CASSLKAGGVPETQYF. Filled out from reference TRBV5-1 and TRBJ2-5, the complete variable domain reads KAGVTQTPRYLIKTRGQQVTLSCSPISGHRSVSWYQQTPGQGLQFLFEYFSETQRNKGNFPGRFSGRQFSNSRSEMNVSTLELGDSALYLCASSLKAGGVPETQYFGPGTRLLVL.